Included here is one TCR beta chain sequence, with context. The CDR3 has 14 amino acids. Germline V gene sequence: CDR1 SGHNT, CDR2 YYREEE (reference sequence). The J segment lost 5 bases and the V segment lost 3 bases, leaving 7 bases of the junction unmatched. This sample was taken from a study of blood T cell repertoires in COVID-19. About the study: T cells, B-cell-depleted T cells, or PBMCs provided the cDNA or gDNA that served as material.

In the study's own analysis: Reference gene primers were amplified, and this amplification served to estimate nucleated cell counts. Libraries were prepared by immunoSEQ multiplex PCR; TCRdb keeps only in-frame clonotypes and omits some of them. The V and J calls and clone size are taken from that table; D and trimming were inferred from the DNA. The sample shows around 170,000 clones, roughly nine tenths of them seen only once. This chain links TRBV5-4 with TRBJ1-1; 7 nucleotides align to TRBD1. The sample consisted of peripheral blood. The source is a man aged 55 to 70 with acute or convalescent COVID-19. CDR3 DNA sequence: TGTGCCAGCAGCTCAGGACAGGTACTGACTGAAGCTTTCTTT. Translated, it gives CASSSGQVLTEAFF.